Following are 6 T cell receptor beta chains from one sample sequenced in a study of T cells in women clearing cervical HPV infection. Data came from immunoSEQ multiplex PCR; TCRdb stores just in-frame clones and leaves some out. Its table records about 41,000 clones. Sequenced: blood buffy coat. These receptors all stem from a woman between 18 and 70 years old with a cervical HPV16 infection that either progressed to CIN3+ or cleared (not recorded which).

Comment on this clone: The read falls 3 residues short of the CDR3 end, and the missing part is taken from the germline J gene. The rearrangement uses TRBV20-1 and TRBJ1-5, with D tentatively TRBD1 (6 bases). The CDR3 loop spans 14 amino acids. V was clipped by 6 bases and J by 6 bases, with 18 bases between them. CDR1 DFQATT and CDR2 SNEGSKA come from the germline V gene (reference sequence). CDR3 bases read: TGCAGTGCCCTCACGGGGGGCGAGGGTCAGCCC. This sequence encodes CSALTGGEGQP. The full-length CDR3 reads as CSALTGGEGQPQHF.

The CDR3 sequence: CAWTLARVGDGELFF. Partial CDR3 DNA: TGTGCCTGGACCCTGGCCAGGGTAGGGGACGGGGAG. The chain carries TRBV30 and TRBJ2-2, with D maybe TRBD1 (5 bases). The CDR3 end falls 3 residues outside the read, so it is completed with the germline J gene. The CDR3 length is 15 residues. The germline V gene has CDR1 GTSNPN and CDR2 SVGIG (reference sequence). V was shortened by 4 bases and J by 7 bases, with 19 bases between the two germline ends.

With respect to this clone: The observed sequence ends 3 residues before the CDR3 terminus, with the missing tail filled in from the germline J gene. The V and J genes are TRBV28 and TRBJ1-1; the match to TRBD1 covers 8 bases. The CDR3 is 14 amino acids. Germline V gene sequence: CDR1 MDHEN, CDR2 SYDVKM. The V segment lost 2 bases and the J segment 6 bases; nucleotides outside the gene matches: 5. CDR3 in amino acids: CASSLDQGAAEAFF. The sequenced CDR3 bases are TGTGCCAGCAGTTTAGATCAGGGGGCGGCTGAA.

About this clone: The read comes to an end 3 residues before the CDR3 does, leaving the germline J gene to fill in the end. The chain recombines TRBV18 with TRBJ1-2, with D unresolved. V was shortened by 3 bases and J by 0 bases, with 14 bases between the two germline ends. This CDR3 spans 16 amino acids. CDR1 is KGHSH and CDR2 is LQKENI in the germline V gene. The CDR3 DNA, read in part, is TGTGCCAGCTCACCCACAGCACTCGGCACTAACTATGGC. Translation: CASSPTALGTNYG. The whole CDR3 region reads CASSPTALGTNYGYTF.

Points on this clone: Read data end 3 residues before the CDR3 end; the end is taken from the germline J gene. The chain employs TRBV19 and TRBJ2-7, with D tentatively TRBD1 or TRBD2 (6 bases each). V lost 4 bases and J 6 bases, leaving 10 bases between the germline ends. From germline, CDR1 is LNHDA and CDR2 SQIVND (reference sequence). The CDR3 contains 12 residues. The part of the CDR3 DNA that was read is TGTGCCAGTAGTAGCGGGACACTCGAG. Translating it yields CASSSGTLE. The complete CDR3 reads CASSSGTLEQYF.

As regards this clone: The missing CDR3 end, 3 residues past where the read stops, is filled in from the germline J gene. The V gene is TRBV18, the J gene TRBJ1-6; TRBD1 matches 11 bases. J gave up 8 bases and V 4 bases, and 1 base lay outside the gene matches. The germline V gene has CDR1 KGHSH and CDR2 LQKENI. This CDR3 contains 14 residues. Partial CDR3 DNA: TGTGCCAGCTCACTGGGACAGGGGGATTCACCC. Translation gives CASSLGQGDSP. The whole CDR3 region reads CASSLGQGDSPLHF.